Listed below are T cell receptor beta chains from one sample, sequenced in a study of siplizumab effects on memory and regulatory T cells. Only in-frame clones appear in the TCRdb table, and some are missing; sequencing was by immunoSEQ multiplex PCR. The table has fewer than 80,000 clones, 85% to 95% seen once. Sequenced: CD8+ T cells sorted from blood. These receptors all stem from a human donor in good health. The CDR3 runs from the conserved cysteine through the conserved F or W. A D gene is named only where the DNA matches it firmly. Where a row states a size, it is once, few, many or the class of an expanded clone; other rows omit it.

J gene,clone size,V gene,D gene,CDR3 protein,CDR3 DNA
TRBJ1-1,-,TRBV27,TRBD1,CASSRATGMNTEAFF,TGTGCCAGCAGTAGGGCGACAGGGATGAACACTGAAGCTTTCTTT
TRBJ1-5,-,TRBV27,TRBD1,CASSFTGEYQPQHF,TGTGCCAGCAGTTTTACAGGGGAATATCAGCCCCAGCATTTT
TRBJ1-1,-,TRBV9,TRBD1,CASSVGTGVGTEAFF,TGTGCCAGCAGCGTAGGGACAGGGGTTGGCACTGAAGCTTTCTTT
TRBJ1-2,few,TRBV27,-,CASSTTGANYGYTF,TGTGCCAGCAGTACCACAGGAGCTAACTATGGCTACACCTTC
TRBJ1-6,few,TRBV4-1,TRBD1,CASSGTGGSPLHF,TGCGCCAGCAGTGGGACAGGGGGTTCACCCCTCCACTTT
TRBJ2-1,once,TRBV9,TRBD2,CASSVWASGGASEQFF,TGTGCCAGCAGCGTTTGGGCTAGCGGGGGGGCAAGTGAGCAGTTCTTC
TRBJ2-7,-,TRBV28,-,CASSLRDGYEQYF,TGTGCCAGCAGTTTGCGGGACGGGTACGAGCAGTACTTC
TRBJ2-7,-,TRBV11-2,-,CASSPDTGSDEQYF,TGTGCCAGCAGCCCCGATACAGGGTCGGACGAGCAGTACTTC
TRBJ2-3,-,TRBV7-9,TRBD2,CASGLAGDTDTQYF,TGTGCCAGCGGGCTGGCGGGGGACACAGATACGCAGTATTTT
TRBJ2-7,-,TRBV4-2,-,CASSQGSEQYF,TGTGCCAGCAGCCAAGGGAGCGAGCAGTACTTC
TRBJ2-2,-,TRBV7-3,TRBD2,CASSLTPGLAGNYTGELFF,TGTGCCAGCAGCTTAACGCCGGGACTAGCGGGGAACTACACCGGGGAGCTGTTTTTT
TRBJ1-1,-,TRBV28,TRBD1,CASRETGLMNTEAFF,TGTGCCAGCAGGGAGACAGGGCTCATGAACACTGAAGCTTTCTTT
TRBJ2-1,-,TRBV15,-,CATSRDYGNEQFF,TGTGCCACCAGCAGAGATTATGGGAATGAGCAGTTCTTC
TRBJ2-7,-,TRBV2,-,CASAWTATTSYEQYF,TGTGCCAGCGCCTGGACGGCAACAACATCCTACGAGCAGTACTTC
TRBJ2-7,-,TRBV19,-,CASSFGLAYEQYF,TGTGCCAGTAGCTTCGGCTTAGCCTACGAGCAGTACTTC
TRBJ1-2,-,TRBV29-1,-,CSVDSQGYTF,TGCAGCGTTGATTCCCAGGGCTACACCTTC
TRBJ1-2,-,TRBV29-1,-,CSVESDVNYGYTF,TGCAGCGTTGAAAGTGACGTTAACTATGGCTACACCTTC
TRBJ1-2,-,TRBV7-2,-,CASSVSRVGFAGYTF,TGTGCCAGCAGCGTCAGCCGGGTTGGTTTTGCTGGCTACACCTTC
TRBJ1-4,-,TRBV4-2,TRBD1,CASRGTGGEKLFF,TGTGCCAGCAGAGGGACAGGGGGTGAAAAACTGTTTTTT
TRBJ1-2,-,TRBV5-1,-,CASSLGQALNYGYTF,TGCGCCAGCAGCTTGGGGCAGGCTTTAAACTATGGCTACACCTTC
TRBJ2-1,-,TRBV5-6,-,CASGGRDQFF,TGTGCCAGCGGGGGCCGGGACCAGTTCTTC
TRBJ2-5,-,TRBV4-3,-,CASSDGARETQYF,TGCGCCAGCTCGGACGGGGCACGCGAGACCCAGTACTTC
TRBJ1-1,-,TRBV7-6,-,CASSPDRIMNTEAFF,TGTGCCAGCAGCCCTGACAGAATCATGAACACTGAAGCTTTCTTT
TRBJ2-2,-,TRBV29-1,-,CSVVGQPNTGELFF,TGCAGCGTTGTTGGACAGCCTAACACCGGGGAGCTGTTTTTT
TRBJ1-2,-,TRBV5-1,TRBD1,CASEDRGGGYTF,TGCGCCAGCGAGGACAGGGGTGGAGGCTACACCTTC
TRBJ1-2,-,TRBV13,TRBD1,CASSFPGQGAAGYTF,TGTGCCAGCAGCTTTCCGGGACAGGGGGCGGCTGGCTACACCTTC
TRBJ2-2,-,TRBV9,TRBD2,CASSPAGVGTGELFF,TGTGCCAGCAGCCCGGCGGGGGTCGGCACCGGGGAGCTGTTTTTT
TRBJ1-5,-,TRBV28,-,CASSLPGPPQHF,TGTGCCAGCAGTTTGCCGGGGCCGCCCCAGCATTTT
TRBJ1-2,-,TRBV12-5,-,CASGPNTGKTQYGYTF,TGTGCTAGTGGTCCCAACACAGGGAAGACCCAATATGGCTACACCTTC
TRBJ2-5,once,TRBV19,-,CASSIWASAQETQYF,TGTGCCAGTAGTATTTGGGCTAGCGCCCAAGAGACCCAGTACTTC
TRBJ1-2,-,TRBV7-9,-,CASSPQQGSYGYTF,TGTGCCAGCAGCCCTCAACAGGGCAGCTATGGCTACACCTTC
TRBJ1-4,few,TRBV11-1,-,CASSLVGDTNEKLFF,TGTGCCAGCAGCTTAGTTGGAGACACTAATGAAAAACTGTTTTTT
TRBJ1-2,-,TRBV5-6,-,CASSYGGESLYGYTF,TGTGCCAGCAGCTACGGTGGCGAGTCTCTCTATGGCTACACCTTC
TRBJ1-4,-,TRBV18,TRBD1,CASSPPHPRDSLPDREKLFF,TGTGCCAGCTCACCTCCTCACCCGAGGGACAGTCTCCCGGACAGGGAAAAACTGTTTTTT
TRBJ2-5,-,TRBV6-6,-,CASRKQGQETQYF,TGTGCCAGCAGGAAACAGGGACAAGAGACCCAGTACTTC
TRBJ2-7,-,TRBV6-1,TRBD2,CASTPIAGGTYEQYF,TGTGCCAGCACCCCTATAGCGGGGGGGACCTACGAGCAGTACTTC
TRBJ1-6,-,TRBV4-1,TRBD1,CASSSGEGATSYNSPLHF,TGCGCCAGCAGTTCCGGGGAGGGGGCTACCTCCTATAATTCACCCCTCCACTTT
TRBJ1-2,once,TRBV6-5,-,CASTDSLSYYGYTF,TGTGCCAGCACCGACAGTTTAAGTTACTATGGCTACACCTTC
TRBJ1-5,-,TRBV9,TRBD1,CASSGAGTGYQPQHF,TGTGCCAGCAGCGGGGCCGGGACAGGGTATCAGCCCCAGCATTTT
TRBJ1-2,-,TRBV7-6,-,CASSLAGISGYTF,TGTGCCAGCAGCTTGGCAGGGATTAGTGGCTACACCTTC
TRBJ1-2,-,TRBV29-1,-,CSPFGGGSRGYTF,TGCAGCCCCTTCGGGGGGGGTAGTCGCGGCTACACCTTC
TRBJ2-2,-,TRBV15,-,CATSWRGGELFF,TGTGCCACCAGCTGGAGGGGTGGGGAGCTGTTTTTT
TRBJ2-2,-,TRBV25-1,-,CASSEGEAGELFF,TGTGCCAGCAGTGAAGGGGAAGCGGGGGAGCTGTTTTTT
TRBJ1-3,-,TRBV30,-,CAWSQDSSSGNTIYF,TGTGCCTGGAGTCAGGACAGCAGCTCTGGAAACACCATATATTTT
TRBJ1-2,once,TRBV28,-,CASSRPGRGGYTF,TGTGCCAGCAGCCGTCCTGGGCGGGGTGGCTACACCTTC
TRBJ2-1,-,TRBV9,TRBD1,CASSGPRDSYNEQFF,TGTGCCAGCAGCGGTCCCCGGGACAGCTACAATGAGCAGTTCTTC
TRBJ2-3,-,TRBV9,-,CASGAYSTDTQYF,TGTGCCAGCGGGGCGTATAGCACAGATACGCAGTATTTT
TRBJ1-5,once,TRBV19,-,CASSEVAGINQPQHF,TGTGCCAGTAGTGAGGTGGCAGGAATCAATCAGCCCCAGCATTTT
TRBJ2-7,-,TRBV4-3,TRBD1,CASSQESRGTGSYEQYF,TGCGCCAGCAGCCAAGAGAGTCGGGGGACAGGGTCCTACGAGCAGTACTTC
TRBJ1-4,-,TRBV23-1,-,CASLPNYPNEKLFF,TGCGCCAGCCTACCTAATTACCCTAATGAAAAACTGTTTTTT
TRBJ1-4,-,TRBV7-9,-,CASSPPTDRNEKLFF,TGTGCCAGCAGCCCCCCGACAGACCGGAATGAAAAACTGTTTTTT
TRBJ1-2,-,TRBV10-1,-,CASSDGGGYTF,TGCGCCAGCAGTGATGGGGGCGGCTACACCTTC
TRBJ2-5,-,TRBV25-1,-,CASSQGWGGETQYF,TGTGCCAGCAGTCAAGGGTGGGGTGGAGAGACCCAGTACTTC
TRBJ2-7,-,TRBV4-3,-,CASSHSQGYEQYF,TGCGCCAGCAGCCACTCACAGGGTTACGAGCAGTACTTC
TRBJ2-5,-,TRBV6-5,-,CASSSQGWQETQYF,TGTGCCAGCAGCTCACAGGGTTGGCAAGAGACCCAGTACTTC
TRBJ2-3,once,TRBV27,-,CASSFGGTDTQYF,TGTGCCAGCAGTTTCGGAGGCACAGATACGCAGTATTTT
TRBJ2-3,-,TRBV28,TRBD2,CASSLLAGNTDTQYF,TGTGCCAGCAGTCTACTAGCGGGGAACACAGATACGCAGTATTTT
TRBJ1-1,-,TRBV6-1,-,CASSEGSTEAFF,TGTGCCAGCAGTGAAGGGAGCACTGAAGCTTTCTTT
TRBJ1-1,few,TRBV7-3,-,CASSPGRFEAFF,TGTGCCAGCAGCCCCGGCAGGTTTGAAGCTTTCTTT